The rows below give T cell receptor beta chains drawn from one sample of a study of T cells after somatic rescue of genetic block. The data were produced by immunoSEQ multiplex PCR, yet TCRdb's version contains in-frame clones alone and is incomplete. There are more than 70,000 clones in the sample; around 90% occur only once, and about 1.5% lies in the top ten. Sequencing was done on a sample of peripheral blood mononuclear cells (PBMCs). The source of these receptors is a woman younger than 35. Both conserved end residues are part of each CDR3. The order of the fields is clone size, J gene, V gene, D gene, CDR3 protein, CDR3 DNA. A D gene is named only where the DNA matches it firmly. Part of the rows lack a size; the others show once, few, many or a class for expanded clones.

NA | TRBJ2-7 | TRBV30 | NA | CAWSPGAMYEQYF | TGTGCCTGGAGTCCGGGGGCGATGTACGAGCAGTACTTC
NA | TRBJ2-1 | TRBV7-2 | NA | CASSLGWGGNNEQFF | TGTGCCAGCAGCTTAGGCTGGGGCGGAAACAATGAGCAGTTCTTC
NA | TRBJ2-1 | TRBV28 | NA | CATTRGANWSEQFF | TGTGCCACCACACGGGGGGCGAATTGGAGTGAGCAGTTCTTC
NA | TRBJ2-5 | TRBV7-8 | NA | CASSFGFQETQYF | TGTGCCAGCAGCTTCGGCTTCCAAGAGACCCAGTACTTC
NA | TRBJ2-7 | TRBV6-5 | TRBD1 | CASSQDRGRDEQYF | TGTGCCAGCAGTCAAGACAGGGGTCGGGACGAGCAGTACTTC
NA | TRBJ2-3 | TRBV15 | NA | CATSRGSDHTDTQYF | TGTGCCACCAGCAGAGGCTCGGACCACACAGATACGCAGTATTTT
NA | TRBJ1-2 | TRBV7-9 | NA | CASSPRSKGADGYTF | TGTGCCAGCAGCCCACGTAGTAAAGGGGCTGATGGCTACACCTTC
NA | TRBJ2-7 | TRBV18 | NA | CASSPWRGSPEQYF | TGTGCCAGCTCACCATGGAGGGGGTCCCCCGAGCAGTACTTC
once | TRBJ2-2 | TRBV7-2 | NA | CASSFANFWTATNTGELFF | TGTGCCAGCAGCTTCGCCAACTTTTGGACCGCCACGAACACCGGGGAGCTGTTTTTT
NA | TRBJ2-7 | TRBV6-5 | NA | CASSYEGNGPNEQYF | TGTGCCAGCAGTTACGAGGGGAACGGTCCCAACGAGCAGTACTTC
NA | TRBJ2-7 | TRBV10-2 | NA | CASRGVEQYF | TGCGCCAGCCGAGGGGTCGAGCAGTACTTC
NA | TRBJ2-7 | TRBV5-1 | NA | CASSNEEWYEQYF | TGCGCCAGCAGCAACGAAGAGTGGTACGAGCAGTACTTC
NA | TRBJ2-5 | TRBV29-1 | NA | CSALGPSETQYF | TGCAGCGCCCTTGGTCCATCAGAGACCCAGTACTTC
NA | TRBJ1-3 | TRBV5-1 | TRBD1 | CASSRPDRAGGNTIYF | TGCGCCAGCAGCAGACCGGACAGGGCTGGCGGAAACACCATATATTTT
NA | TRBJ2-7 | TRBV5-6 | NA | CASRSHGDQYF | TGTGCCAGCAGGAGTCACGGGGATCAGTACTTC
NA | TRBJ2-1 | TRBV4-2 | NA | CASSQGEWLEDYNEQFF | TGTGCCAGCAGCCAGGGGGAGTGGCTGGAGGATTACAATGAGCAGTTCTTC
few | TRBJ1-2 | TRBV5-1 | NA | CASSLGGVTNYGYTF | TGCGCCAGCAGCTTGGGAGGGGTAACTAACTATGGCTACACCTTC
once | TRBJ2-7 | TRBV28 | NA | CASTTLPPGTGTAYEQYF | TGTGCCAGCACCACATTACCCCCCGGAACGGGTACTGCCTACGAGCAGTACTTC
NA | TRBJ1-1 | TRBV5-1 | TRBD1 | CASSFIQGTEAFF | TGCGCCAGCAGCTTTATACAGGGGACTGAAGCTTTCTTT
NA | TRBJ2-1 | TRBV10-3 | TRBD2 | CAISPGLAGAHEQFF | TGTGCCATCAGTCCTGGACTAGCGGGTGCGCATGAGCAGTTCTTC
NA | TRBJ2-1 | TRBV10-3 | TRBD1 | CAISATRGLKYNEQFF | TGTGCCATCAGTGCCACGAGGGGGCTCAAATACAATGAGCAGTTCTTC
once | TRBJ2-7 | TRBV19 | TRBD2 | CASSPGTSGTYEQYF | TGTGCCAGTAGTCCCGGGACTAGCGGGACCTACGAGCAGTACTTC
NA | TRBJ1-1 | TRBV27 | NA | CASSLSRGNTEAFF | TGTGCCAGCAGTTTGTCCAGGGGGAACACTGAAGCTTTCTTT
NA | TRBJ2-1 | TRBV10-3 | NA | CAISEYGEASSYNEQFF | TGTGCCATCAGTGAGTACGGGGAAGCTAGCTCCTACAATGAGCAGTTCTTC
NA | TRBJ1-4 | TRBV28 | NA | CASSFRGGVEKLFF | TGTGCCAGCAGTTTCCGGGGCGGCGTTGAAAAACTGTTTTTT
NA | TRBJ2-1 | TRBV5-1 | NA | CASSWWSSYNEQFF | TGCGCCAGCAGCTGGTGGAGCTCCTACAATGAGCAGTTCTTC
NA | TRBJ2-1 | TRBV7-6 | TRBD2 | CASSSSGDLYNEQFF | TGTGCCAGCAGTTCTAGCGGGGACCTCTACAATGAGCAGTTCTTC
NA | TRBJ1-3 | TRBV5-1 | NA | CASSLGSLISGNTIYF | TGCGCCAGCAGCTTGGGGTCATTGATCTCTGGAAACACCATATATTTT
NA | TRBJ1-2 | TRBV5-6 | NA | CASSLRFPGAANYGYTF | TGTGCCAGCAGCTTGCGGTTCCCGGGGGCGGCTAACTATGGCTACACCTTC
NA | TRBJ1-2 | TRBV29-1 | TRBD1 | CSVAMGQNYGYTF | TGCAGCGTCGCGATGGGACAGAACTATGGCTACACCTTC
NA | TRBJ1-5 | TRBV28 | NA | CASSFSRAGNQPQHF | TGTGCCAGCAGTTTCAGCAGGGCTGGGAATCAGCCCCAGCATTTT
NA | TRBJ2-7 | TRBV7-2 | TRBD1 | CASSLGGDRLYEQYF | TGTGCCAGCAGCTTAGGTGGGGACAGGCTATACGAGCAGTACTTC
NA | TRBJ2-6 | TRBV5-1 | NA | CASSTGPQGEDVLTF | TGCGCCAGCAGCACGGGACCACAGGGTGAAGACGTCCTGACTTTC
NA | TRBJ2-7 | TRBV7-9 | TRBD2 | CASSPIGREGVGEQYF | TGTGCCAGCAGCCCCATTGGGCGGGAGGGCGTTGGCGAGCAGTACTTC
NA | TRBJ1-2 | TRBV19 | NA | CASSINGPGYTF | TGTGCCAGTAGTATAAATGGACCGGGCTACACCTTC
NA | TRBJ2-1 | TRBV27 | NA | CASTAPLYNEQFF | TGTGCCAGCACCGCTCCACTCTACAATGAGCAGTTCTTC
NA | TRBJ2-7 | TRBV18 | NA | CASSPLARGLQSYEQYF | TGTGCCAGCTCACCGCTCGCCCGGGGCCTCCAGTCCTACGAGCAGTACTTC
NA | TRBJ2-3 | TRBV6-6 | NA | CATLSTGIVTDTQYF | TGTGCCACCCTCTCCACTGGTATTGTGACAGATACGCAGTATTTT
NA | TRBJ1-5 | TRBV18 | NA | CASSPRGGPNQPQHF | TGTGCCAGCTCACCAAGGGGGGGGCCCAATCAGCCCCAGCATTTT
NA | TRBJ2-3 | TRBV6-5 | TRBD2 | CASSLLAGGTDTQYF | TGTGCCAGCAGTCTCCTAGCGGGAGGAACAGATACGCAGTATTTT
NA | TRBJ2-6 | TRBV5-1 | TRBD1 | CASSLILGGRSGANVLTF | TGCGCCAGCAGCTTGATTCTAGGGGGCCGCTCTGGGGCCAACGTCCTGACTTTC
NA | TRBJ2-7 | TRBV27 | TRBD1 | CASSLPGTGTYEQYF | TGTGCCAGCAGTTTACCCGGGACAGGGACCTACGAGCAGTACTTC
NA | TRBJ2-7 | TRBV7-9 | TRBD2 | CASSRTSGILPISYEQYF | TGTGCCAGCAGTCGGACTAGCGGCATTCTACCGATCTCCTACGAGCAGTACTTC
NA | TRBJ2-3 | TRBV5-4 | NA | CASSPRGHGDTQYF | TGTGCCAGCAGCCCCCGGGGGCACGGAGATACGCAGTATTTT
NA | TRBJ1-2 | TRBV27 | NA | CASSLRDGSVDGYTF | TGTGCCAGCAGTTTACGCGACGGAAGCGTCGATGGCTACACCTTC
NA | TRBJ1-2 | TRBV5-1 | NA | CASSSQGHYGYTF | TGCGCCAGCAGCTCGCAGGGGCACTATGGCTACACCTTC
once | TRBJ2-5 | TRBV5-4 | NA | CASSLSGNAETQYF | TGTGCCAGCAGCTTGTCAGGGAATGCGGAGACCCAGTACTTC
NA | TRBJ1-2 | TRBV29-1 | NA | CSVEDKGRPYGYTF | TGCAGCGTTGAAGATAAGGGACGCCCCTATGGCTACACCTTC
NA | TRBJ2-1 | TRBV29-1 | TRBD2 | CTSTGTSWSEQFF | TGCACTTCCACCGGGACTAGCTGGAGTGAGCAGTTCTTC
NA | TRBJ2-2 | TRBV7-9 | NA | CASSLARRLRTGELFF | TGTGCCAGCAGCTTAGCTCGCAGACTAAGGACCGGGGAGCTGTTTTTT
NA | TRBJ2-1 | TRBV30 | NA | CAWTAGSSYNEQFF | TGTGCCTGGACTGCAGGGAGCTCCTACAATGAGCAGTTCTTC
once | TRBJ2-2 | TRBV27 | NA | CASKGLGGLTGELFF | TGTGCCAGCAAGGGCTTGGGGGGACTCACCGGGGAGCTGTTTTTT
NA | TRBJ2-7 | TRBV7-9 | TRBD2 | CASSSPRLADPYEQYF | TGTGCCAGCAGCTCCCCGCGACTAGCGGATCCCTACGAGCAGTACTTC
NA | TRBJ2-5 | TRBV5-4 | NA | CASSLAQETQYF | TGTGCCAGCAGCTTGGCCCAAGAGACCCAGTACTTC
NA | TRBJ1-5 | TRBV7-8 | NA | CASSLVGRPRDQPQHF | TGTGCCAGCAGCTTAGTTGGCAGGCCGCGAGATCAGCCCCAGCATTTT